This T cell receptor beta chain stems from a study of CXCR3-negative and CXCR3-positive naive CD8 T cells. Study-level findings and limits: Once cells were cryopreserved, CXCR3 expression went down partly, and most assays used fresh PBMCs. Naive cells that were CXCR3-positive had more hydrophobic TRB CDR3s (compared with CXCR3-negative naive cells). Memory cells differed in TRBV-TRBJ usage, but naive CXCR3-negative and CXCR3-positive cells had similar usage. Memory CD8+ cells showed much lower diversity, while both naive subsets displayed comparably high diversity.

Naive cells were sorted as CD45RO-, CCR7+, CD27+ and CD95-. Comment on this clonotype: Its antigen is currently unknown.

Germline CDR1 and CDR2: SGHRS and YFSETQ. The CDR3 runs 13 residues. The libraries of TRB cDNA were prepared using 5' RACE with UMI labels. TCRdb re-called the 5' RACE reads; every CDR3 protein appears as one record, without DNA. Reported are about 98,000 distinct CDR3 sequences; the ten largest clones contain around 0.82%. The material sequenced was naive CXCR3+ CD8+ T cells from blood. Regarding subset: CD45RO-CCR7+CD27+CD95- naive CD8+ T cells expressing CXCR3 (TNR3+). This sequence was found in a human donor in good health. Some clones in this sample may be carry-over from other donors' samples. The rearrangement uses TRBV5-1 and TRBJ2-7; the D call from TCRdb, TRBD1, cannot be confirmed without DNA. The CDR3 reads CASTPDSLYEQYF. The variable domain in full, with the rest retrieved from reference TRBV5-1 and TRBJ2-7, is KAGVTQTPRYLIKTRGQQVTLSCSPISGHRSVSWYQQTPGQGLQFLFEYFSETQRNKGNFPGRFSGRQFSNSRSEMNVSTLELGDSALYLCASTPDSLYEQYFGPGTRLTVT.